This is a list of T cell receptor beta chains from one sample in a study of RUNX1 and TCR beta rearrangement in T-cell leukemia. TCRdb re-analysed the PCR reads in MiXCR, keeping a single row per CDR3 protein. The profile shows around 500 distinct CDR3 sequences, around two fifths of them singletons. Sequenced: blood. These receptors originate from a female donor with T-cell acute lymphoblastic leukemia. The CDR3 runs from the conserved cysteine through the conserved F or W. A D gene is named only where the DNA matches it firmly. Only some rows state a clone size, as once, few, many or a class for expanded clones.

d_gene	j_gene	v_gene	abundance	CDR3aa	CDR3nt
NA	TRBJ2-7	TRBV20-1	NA	CSARGLTSYEQYF	TGCAGTGCTAGAGGACTCACTAGCTACGAGCAGTACTTC
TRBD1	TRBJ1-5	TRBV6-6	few	CAIRQGDQPQHF	TGTGCCATACGACAGGGGGATCAGCCCCAGCATTTT
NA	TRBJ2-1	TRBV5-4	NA	CASSQQGFYEQFF	TGTGCCAGCAGCCAGCAGGGGTTTTATGAGCAGTTCTTC
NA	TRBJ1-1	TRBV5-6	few	CASSWTGGGIMNTEAFF	TGTGCCAGCAGCTGGACCGGGGGGGGTATCATGAACACTGAAGCTTTCTTT
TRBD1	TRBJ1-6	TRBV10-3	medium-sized	CAIRGTGNSPLHF	TGTGCCATCAGAGGGACAGGGAATTCACCCCTCCACTTT
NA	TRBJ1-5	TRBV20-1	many	CSLTDSNQPQHF	TGCAGCCTGACAGATAGCAATCAGCCCCAGCATTTT
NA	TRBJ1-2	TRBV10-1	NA	CSRSESSSPSYGYTF	TGCTCCCGCAGTGAGTCGAGTTCCCCCTCCTATGGCTACACCTTC
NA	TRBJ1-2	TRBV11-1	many	CASSLESEVAGYTF	TGTGCCAGCAGCTTAGAAAGTGAAGTTGCTGGCTACACCTTC
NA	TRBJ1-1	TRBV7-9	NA	CASSLASGGPGSTEAFF	TGTGCCAGCAGCTTAGCATCAGGAGGTCCGGGGAGCACTGAAGCTTTCTTT
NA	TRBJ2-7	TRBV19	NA	CASRTGPTYEQYF	TGTGCCAGTAGGACTGGGCCCACCTACGAGCAGTACTTC
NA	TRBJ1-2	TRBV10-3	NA	CATTPEGFGGYTF	TGTGCCACCACCCCAGAGGGGTTCGGGGGCTACACCTTC
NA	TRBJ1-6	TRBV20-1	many	CSAQAPYNSPLHF	TGCAGTGCTCAGGCGCCCTATAATTCACCCCTCCACTTT
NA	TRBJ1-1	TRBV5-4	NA	CASSLDSGDRSEAFF	TGTGCCAGCAGCCTTGATTCGGGGGACCGCTCTGAAGCTTTCTTT
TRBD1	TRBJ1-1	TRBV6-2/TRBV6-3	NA	CASKGQGPGTEAFF	TGTGCCAGCAAAGGACAGGGTCCGGGGACTGAAGCTTTCTTT
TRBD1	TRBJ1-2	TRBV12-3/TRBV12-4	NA	CASSPALIDRVGYGYTF	TGTGCCAGCAGCCCGGCCCTGATAGACAGGGTTGGCTATGGCTACACCTTC
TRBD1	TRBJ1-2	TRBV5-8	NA	CASSLVGDRANYGYTF	TGTGCCAGCAGCTTGGTCGGTGACAGGGCCAACTATGGCTACACCTTC
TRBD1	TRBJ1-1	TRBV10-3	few	CAIRQGEDTEAFF	TGTGCCATCAGACAGGGGGAGGACACTGAAGCTTTCTTT
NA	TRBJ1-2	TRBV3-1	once	CASGGGVPYGYTF	TGTGCCAGCGGAGGGGGGGTCCCCTATGGCTACACCTTC
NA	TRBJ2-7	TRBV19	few	CASSLRVLRDEQYF	TGTGCCAGTAGTTTGAGGGTCCTCCGAGACGAGCAGTACTTC
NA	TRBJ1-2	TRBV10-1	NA	CASIESRSPYYGSPF	TGCGCCAGCATTGAGTCGAGGTCCCCCTACTATGGCTCCCCCTTC
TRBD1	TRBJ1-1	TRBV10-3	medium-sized	CAIREGQPSTEAFF	TGTGCCATCAGAGAGGGACAGCCTAGTACTGAAGCTTTCTTT
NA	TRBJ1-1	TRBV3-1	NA	CASSQAQGSAFF	TGTGCCAGCAGCCAGGCACAGGGATCAGCTTTCTTT
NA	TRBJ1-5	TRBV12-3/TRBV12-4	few	CASSYRDGGPNQPQHF	TGTGCCAGCAGTTATCGGGACGGGGGGCCGAATCAGCCCCAGCATTTT
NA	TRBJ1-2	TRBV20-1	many	CSASWEGGDGYTF	TGCAGTGCTAGTTGGGAGGGGGGTGATGGCTACACCTTC
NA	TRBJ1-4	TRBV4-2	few	CASSQDHGAGSEKLFF	TGTGCCAGCAGCCAAGATCATGGGGCAGGGAGTGAAAAACTGTTTTTT
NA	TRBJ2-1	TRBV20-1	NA	CGKFSPNRSHGPYNEQFF	TGCGGTAAGTTCTCTCCCAACAGGTCTCACGGCCCCTACAATGAGCAGTTCTTC
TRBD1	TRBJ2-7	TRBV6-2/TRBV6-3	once	CASSPLRQGTYEQYF	TGTGCCAGCAGTCCCCTTCGACAGGGCACCTACGAGCAGTACTTC
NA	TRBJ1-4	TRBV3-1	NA	CASSSGTTNEKLFF	TGTGCCAGCAGCTCAGGGACAACTAATGAAAAACTGTTTTTT
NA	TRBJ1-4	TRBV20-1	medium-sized	CSAIGGDEKLFF	TGCAGTGCTATCGGGGGGGATGAAAAACTGTTTTTT
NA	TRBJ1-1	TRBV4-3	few	CASSPKFGGMNTEAFF	TGCGCCAGCAGCCCGAAATTCGGCGGGATGAACACTGAAGCTTTCTTT
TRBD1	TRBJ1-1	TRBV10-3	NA	CAITGTGQTEAFF	TGTGCCATTACCGGGACAGGGCAGACTGAAGCTTTCTTT
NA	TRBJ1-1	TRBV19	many	CASSILTLRGRNTEAFF	TGTGCCAGTAGTATACTTACATTAAGGGGTAGGAACACTGAAGCTTTCTTT
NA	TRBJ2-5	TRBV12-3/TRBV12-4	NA	CASSEIGGTQYF	TGTGCCAGCAGTGAGATAGGAGGGACCCAGTACTTC
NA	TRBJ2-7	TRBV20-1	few	CSARTGLYEQYF	TGCAGTGCTAGGACAGGACTCTACGAGCAGTACTTC
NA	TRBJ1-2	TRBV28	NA	CASGGVGYGGYTF	TGTGCCAGCGGGGGGGTGGGTTACGGTGGCTACACCTTC
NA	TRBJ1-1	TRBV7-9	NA	CASSKTVTEAFF	TGTGCCAGCAGCAAGACAGTAACTGAAGCTTTCTTT